The entry that follows covers one TCR beta chain sequence. The target of this receptor is not known. It has no much larger one-base neighbor in the sample; base qualities were not kept. V loses 4 bases of germline sequence and J loses 6 bases, and the interval between the two ends is 13 bases. The CDR3 runs 13 residues from the cysteine to the phenylalanine. The sequence is cut down to CDR3 DNA, 39 bases in frame from base 1. In the germline V gene, CDR1 corresponds to KGHSH and CDR2 to LQKENI. Libraries were prepared through the immunoSEQ multiplex PCR assay. Processing in the source paper ran as follows. During preprocessing, nonproductive sequences were discarded, as were any CDR3s that did not begin with C, did not end with F or W, or were shorter than 7 amino acids. Antigen-specific clonotypes were called with the MANAFEST web app on the basis of expansion relative to the reference and to other culture wells. A clone was considered positive if significant expansion relative to the reference culture was observed in 2 of 3 replicate wells at an FDR below 0.05. For a clone to be considered positive, significant expansion relative to all other tandem wells and an odds ratio above 5 were also required. CDR3 homology was measured as pairwise Levenshtein distance, computed with the stringdist R package after trimming three terminal residues from each end. In its TCRdb copy, this immuneACCESS table keeps in-frame sequences only and misses some clones. Where compared with another copy, unresolved V genes explain less than half of these, and the others have no known cause. That table gives V, J and clone size, and the DNA gave D and trimming. Recorded for this sample are under 30,000 clones; about three quarters of them occurred a single time. 20% to 25% of the sample belongs to the ten largest clones.

This entry comes from a study of CD4 T cells in relation to SARS-CoV-2 and coronaviruses (dated by TCRdb to about 2021). With respect to the entire study: In the ViraFEST assay, PBMCs were grown with antigen for approximately ten days, and TCR beta CDR3s were then sequenced to identify antigen-specific clonal expansions. The Adaptive Biotechnologies TCR-sequencing kit was used to sequence samples from a few pre-COVID donors and the naive versus memory experiments, while other data came from Illumina-based sequencing. An HIV-1 Nef peptide pool or a culture without peptide was used as the negative reference condition. The study assessed, at the TCR clonotype level, memory CD4+ T cell crossreactivity between SARS-CoV-2 and common cold coronavirus spike proteins. Expansion assays from other donors in the study were sequenced with a different, Illumina-based TCR-beta assay. Patient-derived lymphoblastoid cell lines were used to map the HLA restriction of shared crossreactive spike epitopes. General findings and caveats noted by the study authors: Pre-pandemic and post-infection samples were not both contributed by any donor, so tracing of the source of pre-existing responses was limited. Small numbers of patients and of tested TCRs limited the study. Crossreactivity analysis was centred on spike protein, so crossreactivity against other viral proteins was not assessed. In about 60% of donors, memory CD4+ clonotypes turned up that crossrecognized SARS-CoV-2 and at least one common cold coronavirus spike. Crossreactive clones showed significantly weaker SARS-CoV-2-driven expansion than monoreactive clones, consistent with antigenic imprinting.

CD4+ T cells from unexposed donors were collected before the COVID-19 pandemic (2011-2018). After around 11 days of culture, CD4+ T cells were isolated with the EasySep CD4+ T cell isolation kit. As cell numbers permitted, CD4+ T cells from unexposed donors were tested for reactivity to SARS-CoV-2 S and N and to four common cold coronavirus spike pools. Each well received about 1.9 million PBMCs, cultured in IMDM supplemented with approximately 4.5% human AB serum and roughly 9.5 IU/ml IL-2. Half of the culture medium was replaced with fresh IL-2-containing medium on days 3 and 7. Each peptide culture condition was generally run in triplicate replicate wells. Leukapheresis product for the unexposed donors was purchased commercially. Ficoll-Paque PLUS gradient centrifugation was used to isolate PBMCs from leukapheresis product or whole blood. PBMCs were either used fresh in the expansion assay or cryopreserved at -140 degrees C. The QIAamp Micro DNA Kit was used to extract genomic DNA from the CD4+ T cells.

Recombination joined TRBV18 with TRBJ2-7; confidence is insufficient to name the D gene. Sequencing was done on a sample of CD4+ T cells from PBMCs, cultured in vitro. The sequence was obtained from a human donor in good health. In nucleotide form, the sequence is TGTGCCAGCTCACGAGAGATGAGTGGCGAGCAGTACTTC. Translated, this gives CASSREMSGEQYF.